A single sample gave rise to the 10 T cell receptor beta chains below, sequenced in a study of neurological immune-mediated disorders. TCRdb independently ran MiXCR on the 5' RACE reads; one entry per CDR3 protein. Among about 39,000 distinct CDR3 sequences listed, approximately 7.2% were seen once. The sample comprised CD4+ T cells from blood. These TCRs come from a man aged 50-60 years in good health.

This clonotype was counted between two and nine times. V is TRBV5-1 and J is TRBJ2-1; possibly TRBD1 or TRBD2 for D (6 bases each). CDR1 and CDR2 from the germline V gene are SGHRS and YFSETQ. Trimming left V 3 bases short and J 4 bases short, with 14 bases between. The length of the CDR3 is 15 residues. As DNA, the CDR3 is TGCGCCAGCAGCTCCGTCAGGGGAGGTTACAATGAGCAGTTCTTC. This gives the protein CASSSVRGGYNEQFF.

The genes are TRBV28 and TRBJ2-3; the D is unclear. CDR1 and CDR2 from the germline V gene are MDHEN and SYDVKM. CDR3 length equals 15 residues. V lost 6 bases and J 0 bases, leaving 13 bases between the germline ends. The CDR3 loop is CASRSPSVSTDTQYF. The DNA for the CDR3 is TGTGCCAGCAGGTCCCCCAGCGTCAGCACAGATACGCAGTATTTT.

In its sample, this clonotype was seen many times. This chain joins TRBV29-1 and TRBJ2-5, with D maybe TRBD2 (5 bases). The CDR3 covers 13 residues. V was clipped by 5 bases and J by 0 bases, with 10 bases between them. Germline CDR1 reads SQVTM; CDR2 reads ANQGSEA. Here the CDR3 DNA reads TGCAGCGTTAGGAGACTAAACCAAGAGACCCAGTACTTC. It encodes CSVRRLNQETQYF.

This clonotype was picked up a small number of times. The CDR3 sequence is CASSLWLAVNTGELFF. DNA of the CDR3: TGTGCCAGCAGCTTATGGCTAGCGGTTAACACCGGGGAGCTGTTTTTT. This sequence joins TRBV5-6 and TRBJ2-2; TRBD2 matches at 7 bases. This CDR3 is built from 16 residues. Germline-derived CDR1 and CDR2 are SGHDT and YYEEEE. The ends lost 2 bases at V and 2 bases at J; junction bases unmatched: 6.

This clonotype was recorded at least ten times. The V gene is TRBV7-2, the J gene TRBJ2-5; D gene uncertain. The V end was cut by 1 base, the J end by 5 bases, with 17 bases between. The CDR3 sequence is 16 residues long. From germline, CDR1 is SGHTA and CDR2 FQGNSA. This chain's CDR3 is CASSLVGRVDGETQYF. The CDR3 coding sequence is TGTGCCAGCAGCTTAGTCGGTAGGGTTGATGGGGAGACCCAGTACTTC.

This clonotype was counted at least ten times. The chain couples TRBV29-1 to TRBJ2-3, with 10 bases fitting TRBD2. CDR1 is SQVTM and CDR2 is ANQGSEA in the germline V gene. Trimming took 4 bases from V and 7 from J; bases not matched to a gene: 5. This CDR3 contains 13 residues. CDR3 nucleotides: TGCAGCGTTGGGGGACTAGCGAGCAATACGCAGTATTTT. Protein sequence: CSVGGLASNTQYF.

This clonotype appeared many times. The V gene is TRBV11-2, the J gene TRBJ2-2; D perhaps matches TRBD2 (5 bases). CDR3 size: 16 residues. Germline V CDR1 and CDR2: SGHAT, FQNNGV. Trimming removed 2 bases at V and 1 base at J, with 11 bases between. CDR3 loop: CASSLTAGLNTGELFF. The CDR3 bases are TGTGCCAGCAGCTTAACCGCGGGTCTGAACACCGGGGAGCTGTTTTTT.

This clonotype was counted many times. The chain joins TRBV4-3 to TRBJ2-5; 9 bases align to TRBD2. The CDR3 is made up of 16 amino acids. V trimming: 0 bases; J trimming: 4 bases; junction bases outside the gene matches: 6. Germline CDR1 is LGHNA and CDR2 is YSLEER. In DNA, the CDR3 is TGCGCCAGCAGCCAAGATGCGGGAGGGCCCCGAGAGACCCAGTACTTC. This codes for CASSQDAGGPRETQYF.

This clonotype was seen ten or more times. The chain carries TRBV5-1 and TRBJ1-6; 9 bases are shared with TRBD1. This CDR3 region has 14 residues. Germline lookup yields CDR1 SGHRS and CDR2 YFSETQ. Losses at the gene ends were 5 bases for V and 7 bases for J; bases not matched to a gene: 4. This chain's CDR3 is CASRKGQGNSPLHF. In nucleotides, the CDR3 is TGCGCCAGCAGGAAGGGACAGGGAAATTCACCCCTCCACTTT.

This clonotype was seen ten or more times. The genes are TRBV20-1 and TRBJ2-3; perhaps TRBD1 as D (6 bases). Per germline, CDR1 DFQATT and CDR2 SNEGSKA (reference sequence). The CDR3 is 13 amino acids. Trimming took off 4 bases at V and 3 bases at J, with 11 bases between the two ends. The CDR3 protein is CSANRARTDTQYF. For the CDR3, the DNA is TGCAGTGCTAACAGGGCAAGGACAGATACGCAGTATTTT.